One and the same sample provided the 2 T cell receptor beta chains below, sequenced in a study of shared clonotypes between healthy human individuals. The assay was immunoSEQ multiplex PCR, and TCRdb's table has in-frame clones only and misses some. The table records about 1 million clones, 70% to 80% of them present only once. Sequences were obtained from memory CD4+ T cells sorted from blood. The sample's subset: CD45RA-negative fraction. All receptors come from a young man in good health.

Comment on this clone: Other DNA sequences in this sample translate to the same CDR3. V usage is TRBV5-1 and J usage is TRBJ1-1; D may be TRBD1 (6 bases). V was cut by 0 bases and J by 1 base, with 7 bases left in between. The CDR3 spans 14 residues. The V gene's germline CDR1 is SGHRS and CDR2 YFSETQ. In DNA, the CDR3 is TGCGCCAGCAGCTTGGGGACAGAGAACACTGAAGCTTTCTTT. Translated: CASSLGTENTEAFF.

The chain is built from TRBV6-1 and TRBJ1-1; TRBD1 is a possible D gene (5 bases). CDR1 and CDR2 (germline): MNHNS, SASEGT. This CDR3 comprises 13 residues. V shed 6 bases and J shed 8 bases, with 16 bases lying between them. CDR3 in DNA: TGTGCCAGCAGGGGTACAGGAGTAGGAGAAGCTTTCTTT. Its protein product is CASRGTGVGEAFF.